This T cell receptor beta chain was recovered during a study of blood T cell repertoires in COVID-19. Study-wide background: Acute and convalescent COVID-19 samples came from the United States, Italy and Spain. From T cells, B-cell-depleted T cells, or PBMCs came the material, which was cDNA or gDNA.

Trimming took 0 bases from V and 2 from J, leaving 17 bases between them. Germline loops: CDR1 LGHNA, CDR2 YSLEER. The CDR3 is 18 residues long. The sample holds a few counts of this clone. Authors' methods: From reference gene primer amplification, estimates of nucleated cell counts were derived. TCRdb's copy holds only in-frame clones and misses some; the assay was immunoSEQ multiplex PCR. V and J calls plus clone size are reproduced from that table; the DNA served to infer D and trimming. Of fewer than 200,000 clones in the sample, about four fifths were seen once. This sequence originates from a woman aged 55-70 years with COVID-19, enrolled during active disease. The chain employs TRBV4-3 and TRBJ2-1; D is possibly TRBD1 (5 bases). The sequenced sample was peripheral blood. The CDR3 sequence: CASSQDQIRQGTYNEQFF. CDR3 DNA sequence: TGCGCCAGCAGCCAAGATCAGATTAGGCAGGGTACCTACAATGAGCAGTTCTTC.